These 20 T cell receptor beta chains share one sample of origin, sequenced in a study of cytomegalovirus exposure and HLA in healthy donors. The PCR ran on 60 Vbeta and 13 Jbeta primers. Data came from immunoSEQ multiplex PCR; TCRdb stores just in-frame clones and leaves some out. The sample has around 120,000 clones, roughly 80% seen once; the top ten hold roughly 9.2%. The material sequenced was PBMCs. These TCRs come from a female donor in good health and CMV-seropositive.

The CDR3: CASSLPEGVETQYF. The CDR3 DNA reads as TGCGCCAGCAGCTTACCCGAGGGGGTAGAGACCCAGTACTTC. The chain uses TRBV5-1 and TRBJ2-5; D is perhaps TRBD1 (6 bases). Germline lookup yields CDR1 SGHRS and CDR2 YFSETQ. The CDR3 covers 14 residues. Trimming removed 2 bases from V and 4 bases from J, with 12 bases in between.

This clone has only a few counts. This chain links TRBV19 with TRBJ2-2; 7 positions match TRBD1. CDR1 and CDR2 (germline): LNHDA, SQIVND (reference sequence). The J segment lost 0 bases and the V segment lost 3 bases, leaving 1 base of the junction unmatched. The CDR3 consists of 15 residues. This CDR3 reads CASSMGQTNTGELFF. The CDR3, as DNA: TGTGCCAGTAGTATGGGACAGACGAACACCGGGGAGCTGTTTTTT.

The V gene is TRBV6-6, the J gene TRBJ2-5; D possibly corresponds to TRBD2 (6 bases). The CDR3 runs to 14 residues. Trimming removed 10 bases from V and 0 bases from J, with 15 bases in between. Germline V gives CDR1 MNHNY, CDR2 SVGAGI (reference sequence). CDR3 sequence (DNA): TGTGCCACCTTAGAGGGACTTCACCAAGAGACCCAGTACTTC. Protein sequence: CATLEGLHQETQYF.

Comment on this clone: An end of the junction differs from the germline gene, which may be a read error. The chain combines TRBV30 with TRBJ1-5, with a possible D match to TRBD1 (6 bases). The CDR3 sequence is 14 residues long. The germline V gene encodes CDR1 GTSNPN and CDR2 SVGIG (reference sequence). In DNA form, the CDR3 reads TGTGCCTGGAGTTCTCTGGGTGACAGGTCAAATTCGAGTTTT. Translation gives CAWSSLGDRSNSSF. Using reference TRBV30 and TRBJ1-5 for the parts outside the CDR3, the full variable domain is SQTIHQWPATLVQPVGSPLSLECTVEGTSNPNLYWYRQAAGRGLQLLFYSVGIGQISSEVPQNLSASRPQDRQFILSSKKLLLSDSGFYLCAWSSLGDRSNSSFGDGTRLSIL.

The sample holds one count of this clone. CDR3 sequence: CASSLAGQPIQPQHF. CDR3 sequence (DNA): TGTGCCAGCAGCTTGGCGGGACAGCCGATTCAGCCCCAGCATTTT. The J gene is TRBJ1-5, the V gene TRBV7-9; 7 nucleotides match TRBD1. The CDR3 is 15 amino acids. The germline CDR1 and CDR2 sequences are SEHNR and FQNEAQ (reference sequence). V was pared by 3 bases and J by 6 bases, with 8 bases of the junction left unmatched.

In DNA form, the CDR3 reads TGCAGCGTTACGGACGGGGTGATCAGCGCTATGGGGGACAGCTATTCTTTAAGGGGAGAGACCCAGTACTTC. It is translated as CSVTDGVISAMGDSYSLRGETQYF. The rearrangement uses TRBV29-1 and TRBJ2-5; 7 nucleotides line up with TRBD1. In germline, CDR1 is SQVTM, CDR2 ANQGSEA. CDR3 length equals 24 residues. V lost 5 bases, J lost 4 bases, and 40 bases stayed unmatched.

V gene TRBV7-2 combines with J gene TRBJ2-7, with 11 nucleotides matching TRBD2. The CDR3 has 15 residues. The germline gives CDR1 SGHTA, CDR2 FQGNSA. The trim removed 5 bases at V and 5 bases at J, leaving 8 bases unmatched. DNA for the CDR3: TGTGCCAGCAGCCCTCCTAGCGGGGGGCCAAACGAGCAGTACTTC. Its translation is CASSPPSGGPNEQYF.

The chain employs TRBV5-1 and TRBJ1-6, with 8 bases identical to TRBD1. The CDR3 totals 15 residues. After removal of 4 bases from V and 9 bases from J, the junction contained 9 bases not matched to a gene. CDR1 and CDR2 from the germline V gene are SGHRS and YFSETQ. CDR3 sequence: CASSVTGDEGSPLHF. The CDR3 DNA is TGCGCCAGCAGCGTGACAGGGGATGAGGGTTCACCCCTCCACTTT.

This clone was counted between two and nine times. The chain carries TRBV6-5 and TRBJ1-2; 7 bases match TRBD1. Per germline, CDR1 MNHEY and CDR2 SVGAGI. The junction had 5 bases not matched to a gene; V was cut back by 0 bases and J by 4 bases. The CDR3 totals 15 residues. In nucleotides, the CDR3 is TGTGCCAGCAGTTACTCGTACGGGACAGCCTATGGCTACACCTTC. Protein sequence: CASSYSYGTAYGYTF.

The V gene is TRBV6-5, the J gene TRBJ1-2; D is ambiguous. Trimming shortened V by 2 bases and J by 7 bases, and 14 bases separated the two germline ends. The CDR3 length is 14 residues. Per germline, CDR1 MNHEY and CDR2 SVGAGI. The CDR3: CASSYTKSVSGYTF. The CDR3 region has the DNA TGTGCCAGCAGTTACACGAAGTCAGTCAGTGGCTACACCTTC.

J is TRBJ2-2 and V is TRBV5-4, with 8 bases aligning to TRBD1. Trimming removed 3 bases from V and 4 bases from J; junction bases left unmatched: 11. The CDR3 contains 17 residues. CDR1 and CDR2 from the germline V gene are SGHNT and YYREEE (reference sequence). This CDR3 is CASSSWPDRDLTGELFF. CDR3 in DNA: TGTGCCAGCAGCTCATGGCCGGACAGGGACCTCACCGGGGAGCTGTTTTTT.

This sequence joins TRBV11-2 and TRBJ2-5; TRBD1 might be the D (6 bases). The CDR3 is 14 residues long. V lost 0 bases, J lost 4 bases, and 9 bases lay in between. Germline V CDR1 and CDR2: SGHAT, FQNNGV. The CDR3 is CASSLDTGTETQYF. CDR3 DNA sequence: TGTGCCAGCAGCTTAGATACAGGGACAGAGACCCAGTACTTC.

The rearrangement uses TRBV5-1 and TRBJ1-4, with D maybe TRBD1 (6 bases). Germline V lookup: CDR1 SGHRS, CDR2 YFSETQ. This CDR3 contains 14 residues. The V and J ends lost 4 bases and 7 bases respectively, with 14 bases between them. CDR3 protein: CASSRSGGSEKLFF. CDR3 DNA sequence: TGCGCCAGCAGCCGCTCGGGGGGCAGTGAAAAACTGTTTTTT. Full variable domain (outside the CDR3, taken from reference TRBV5-1 and TRBJ1-4): KAGVTQTPRYLIKTRGQQVTLSCSPISGHRSVSWYQQTPGQGLQFLFEYFSETQRNKGNFPGRFSGRQFSNSRSEMNVSTLELGDSALYLCASSRSGGSEKLFFGSGTQLSVL.

V is TRBV6-6 and J is TRBJ2-1, with TRBD2 matching 9 bases. Germline trimming cut 5 bases from V and 4 bases from J; bases unmatched to any gene: 9. The CDR3 loop spans 16 amino acids. Germline CDR1 reads MNHNY; CDR2 reads SVGAGI (reference sequence). The CDR3 region has the DNA TGTGCCAGCAGTACCAACCGGCGGGGGGGATACAATGAGCAGTTCTTC. Translated, it gives CASSTNRRGGYNEQFF.

This clone was detected a few times. V is TRBV5-4 and J is TRBJ1-4, with 8 bases fitting TRBD1. Trimming at V came to 0 bases and at J to 4 bases, leaving 2 bases not matched to a gene. Germline V CDR1 and CDR2: SGHNT, YYREEE (reference sequence). The CDR3 length is 15 residues. The CDR3 coding sequence is TGTGCCAGCAGCTTGGGACAGGGGAATAATGAAAAACTGTTTTTT. Translation: CASSLGQGNNEKLFF.

This clone was detected once. V is TRBV6-5 and J is TRBJ2-2; TRBD1 matches 8 bases. This CDR3 is built from 15 residues. V lost 6 bases, J lost 3 bases, and 6 bases stayed unmatched. Germline V gives CDR1 MNHEY, CDR2 SVGAGI. CDR3 sequence: CASRVRDRYTGELFF. DNA of the CDR3: TGTGCCAGCAGAGTCAGGGACAGGTACACCGGGGAGCTGTTTTTT.

This clone has just one count. The chain has TRBV29-1 and TRBJ2-7; unclear D gene. CDR1 SQVTM and CDR2 ANQGSEA come from the germline V gene. This CDR3 is built from 12 residues. Trimming cost V 3 bases and J 0 bases, with 6 bases left between them. CDR3 sequence reads: CSVEGSSYEQYF. CDR3 sequence (DNA): TGCAGCGTTGAGGGCAGCTCCTACGAGCAGTACTTC.

The V gene is TRBV5-8, the J gene TRBJ1-2; the D is unclear. CDR3 length: 10 amino acids. Germline loops: CDR1 SGHTS, CDR2 YDEGEE. V was cut by 3 bases and J by 5 bases, with 2 bases left in between. DNA for the CDR3: TGTGCCAGCAGCTCTTATGGCTACACCTTC. Translating gives CASSSYGYTF.

The chain combines TRBV18 with TRBJ2-7; possibly TRBD1 for D (6 bases). Deletions cut 6 bases from V and 0 bases from J, with 12 bases between. This CDR3 has 14 residues. Germline assignment: CDR1 KGHSH and CDR2 LQKENI. The CDR3 loop is CASSQGPTSYEQYF. As DNA, the CDR3 is TGTGCCAGCTCCCAGGGGCCTACCTCCTACGAGCAGTACTTC.

The J gene is TRBJ1-1, the V gene TRBV7-2; D is perhaps TRBD1 (5 bases). From germline, CDR1 is SGHTA and CDR2 FQGNSA. Trimming pared 4 bases from V and 1 base from J, leaving 7 bases between. The CDR3 has 13 amino acids. CDR3 nucleotide sequence: TGTGCCAGCAGCTCGGGGGAGAACACTGAAGCTTTCTTT. It is translated as CASSSGENTEAFF. Full variable domain (remainder filled in from reference TRBV7-2 and TRBJ1-1): GAGVSQSPSNKVTEKGKDVELRCDPISGHTALYWYRQSLGQGLEFLIYFQGNSAPDKSGLPSDRFSAERTGGSVSTLTIQRTQQEDSAVYLCASSSGENTEAFFGQGTRLTVV.